These 12 T cell receptor beta chains share one sample of origin, sequenced in a study of shared clonotypes between healthy human individuals. Measured with immunoSEQ multiplex PCR; TCRdb has only the in-frame clones, and not every one. This table holds 150,000 to 200,000 clones, over 50% found once. Sequencing used memory CD4+ T cells sorted from blood. The subset: CD45RA-negative fraction. Receptors originate from a young man in good health.

J is TRBJ2-1 and V is TRBV11-2, with D unresolved. This CDR3 has 14 residues. Germline assignment: CDR1 SGHAT and CDR2 FQNNGV. V shed 0 bases and J shed 9 bases, with 12 bases lying between them. The CDR3 loop is CASSLDRSIGEQFF. CDR3 nucleotide sequence: TGTGCCAGCAGCTTAGATAGGAGTATCGGTGAGCAGTTCTTC.

CDR3 sequence: CASSLRQGATAFF. The CDR3 DNA reads as TGTGCCAGCAGCTTACGTCAGGGGGCGACAGCTTTCTTT. The gene calls are TRBV7-2 and TRBJ1-1; 8 bases agree with TRBD1. The ends lost 2 bases at V and 10 bases at J; junction bases unmatched: 6. Germline V gene sequence: CDR1 SGHTA, CDR2 FQGNSA. The CDR3 has 13 amino acids.

The J gene is TRBJ2-7, the V gene TRBV5-1; 9 nucleotides align to TRBD2. CDR1 and CDR2 (germline): SGHRS, YFSETQ. The CDR3 runs 14 residues. Losses at the gene ends were 4 bases for V and 0 bases for J; bases not matched to a gene: 2. The CDR3 is CASSNSGSSYEQYF. As DNA, the CDR3 is TGCGCCAGCAGCAATAGCGGGAGCTCCTACGAGCAGTACTTC.

The rearrangement links TRBV7-6 to TRBJ2-2; 9 nucleotides agree with TRBD2. Trimming at V came to 4 bases and at J to 6 bases, leaving 6 bases not matched to a gene. The CDR3 is 15 amino acids. Germline CDR1 and CDR2: SGHVS and FNYEAQ. The CDR3 loop reads CASSSLAGYAGELFF. CDR3 bases: TGTGCCAGCAGCTCTCTAGCGGGATACGCCGGGGAGCTGTTTTTT.

This clone showed up many times. The chain uses TRBV30 and TRBJ2-7; D uncertain. The CDR3 covers 13 residues. Germline V CDR1 and CDR2: GTSNPN, SVGIG (reference sequence). Between the trimmed V and J ends, which lost 3 bases and 7 bases, there was a span of 16 bases. This CDR3 reads CAWRWTPLGEQYF. The CDR3 coding sequence is TGTGCCTGGAGATGGACCCCCCTAGGGGAGCAGTACTTC.

This clone is a singleton in its sample. In DNA form, the CDR3 reads TGTGCCAGCAGCTTAGTCGTCGGGCGGGGCTCCTACGAGCAGTACTTC. It is translated as CASSLVVGRGSYEQYF. The J gene is TRBJ2-7, the V gene TRBV7-2; possible D gene TRBD2, 6 bases. V lost 1 base and J lost 0, with 13 bases in between. Germline V gene data show CDR1 as SGHTA and CDR2 as FQGNSA. CDR3 length: 16 residues.

The V and J genes are TRBV5-1 and TRBJ1-2; D not certain. Germline CDR1 SGHRS, CDR2 YFSETQ. The ends were cut back, 0 bases at V and 0 bases at J, with 12 bases in the middle. The CDR3 is 16 amino acids. The CDR3 loop is CASSLAPTLANYGYTF. For the CDR3, the DNA is TGCGCCAGCAGCTTGGCTCCAACGCTAGCTAACTATGGCTACACCTTC.

The J gene is TRBJ2-5, the V gene TRBV5-5, with D uncertain. CDR3 length: 13 residues. In germline, CDR1 is SGHKS, CDR2 YYEKEE (reference sequence). Trimming removed 4 bases at V and 2 bases at J, with 9 bases between. CDR3 DNA: TGTGCCAGCAGCCGGAGCGCTCAAGAGACCCAGTACTTC. Protein product: CASSRSAQETQYF. Full variable domain (outside the CDR3, taken from reference TRBV5-5 and TRBJ2-5): DAGVTQSPTHLIKTRGQQVTLRCSPISGHKSVSWYQQVLGQGPQFIFQYYEKEERGRGNFPDRFSARQFPNYSSELNVNALLLGDSALYLCASSRSAQETQYFGPGTRLLVL.

The rearrangement joins TRBV5-1 to TRBJ2-1; tentative D call: TRBD2 (7 bases). This CDR3 is 16 amino acids long. CDR1 and CDR2 (germline): SGHRS, YFSETQ. The V and J ends lost 0 bases and 6 bases respectively, with 16 bases between them. The CDR3 region has the DNA TGCGCCAGCAGCTTGGTCACAGGGACTAAATTCAATGAGCAGTTCTTC. Translating it yields CASSLVTGTKFNEQFF.

This clone has more than one count but fewer than ten. V is TRBV15 and J is TRBJ2-2; no firm D call. The CDR3 has 15 amino acids. Deletions cut 5 bases from V and 3 bases from J, with 13 bases between. Germline lookup yields CDR1 LNHNV and CDR2 YYDKDF (reference sequence). The CDR3 spells CATSSRTVHTGELFF. The CDR3 DNA reads as TGTGCCACCAGCTCCCGGACGGTCCACACCGGGGAGCTGTTTTTT.

The chain recombines TRBV10-1 with TRBJ2-7; D gene unclear. Germline V lookup: CDR1 WNHNN, CDR2 SYGVQD (reference sequence). This CDR3 has 13 amino acids. The V gene lost 4 bases and the J gene lost 5 bases, with 12 bases spanning the gap. CDR3: CASSGVRNDEQYF. CDR3 DNA sequence: TGCGCCAGCAGTGGGGTTAGGAACGACGAGCAGTACTTC.

Ten or more counts support this clone. The chain employs TRBV28 and TRBJ1-5; maybe TRBD1 (5 bases). The germline CDR1 and CDR2 sequences are MDHEN and SYDVKM. V lost 2 bases to trimming and J lost 7 bases, with 24 bases between them. CDR3 size: 18 residues. The CDR3 bases are TGTGCCAGCAGTTTAGTAAGGTCTGCGGGACCGTCCGACCAGCCCCAGCATTTT. Translation: CASSLVRSAGPSDQPQHF.